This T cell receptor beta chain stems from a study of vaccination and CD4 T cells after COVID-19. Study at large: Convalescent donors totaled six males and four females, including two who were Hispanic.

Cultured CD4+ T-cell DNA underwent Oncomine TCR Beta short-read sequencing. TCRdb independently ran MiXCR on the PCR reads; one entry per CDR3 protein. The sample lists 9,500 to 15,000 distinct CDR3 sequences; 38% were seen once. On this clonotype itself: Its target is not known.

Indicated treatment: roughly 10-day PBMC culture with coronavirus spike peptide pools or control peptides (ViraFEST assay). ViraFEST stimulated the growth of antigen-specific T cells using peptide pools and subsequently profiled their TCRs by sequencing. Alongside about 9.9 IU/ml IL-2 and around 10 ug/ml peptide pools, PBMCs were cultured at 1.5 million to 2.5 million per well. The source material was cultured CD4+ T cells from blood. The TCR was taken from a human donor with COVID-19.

The CDR3, as DNA: TGTGCCAGCAGCTTGGTCCCTAGCGGGGTTGATACGCAGTATTTT. This translates into CASSLVPSGVDTQYF. The chain recombines TRBV7-3 with TRBJ2-3, with 9 bases matching TRBD2. CDR3 size: 15 residues. V dropped 3 bases and J dropped 6; count of bases not matched to a gene: 7. Per germline, CDR1 SGHTA and CDR2 FQGTGA.